The 20 T cell receptor beta chains reported below all come from one sample, sequenced in a study of human T cells and chemical hapten exposure. A single record per CDR3 protein comes from TCRdb applying MiXCR to the RACE reads. The data contain around 300,000 distinct CDR3 sequences, over 5% of them singletons. The time point was: pre-sensitization, week 0. The treatment denotes: therapeutic diphenylcyclopropenone sensitization with weekly scalp DPC. The material sequenced was whole blood, taken in connection with sensitization to the hapten diphenylcyclopropenone (DPC). The receptors originated from a woman aged 18-30 years with alopecia areata. Some clones in this sample may be carry-over from other donors' samples.

This clonotype appeared many times. The V call is TRBV12-3 or TRBV12-4, the J call TRBJ2-3; TRBD1 agrees at 8 bases. The junction had 9 bases not matched to a gene; V was cut back by 5 bases and J by 2 bases. This CDR3 is built from 16 residues. The CDR3 DNA follows: TGTGCCAGCAGTACCCGACAGGGGATGTTCACAGATACGCAGTATTTT. Its translation is CASSTRQGMFTDTQYF.

This clonotype was counted at least ten times. The chain employs TRBV9 and TRBJ1-2; D is ambiguous. The CDR3 contains 15 residues. Germline V gene sequence: CDR1 SGDLS, CDR2 YYNGEE. V was shortened by 0 bases and J by 2 bases, with 11 bases between the two germline ends. The CDR3 DNA reads as TGTGCCAGCAGCGTAGACCAGCTTTCCAACTATGGCTACACCTTC. Translated: CASSVDQLSNYGYTF.

This clonotype was found a few times. The V gene is TRBV20-1, the J gene TRBJ1-1; D unclear. This CDR3 region has 12 residues. V was trimmed by 5 bases and J by 5 bases, leaving 12 bases between them. CDR1 DFQATT and CDR2 SNEGSKA come from the germline V gene (reference sequence). CDR3: CSAPKDGTEAFF. In DNA form, the CDR3 reads TGCAGTGCTCCTAAGGATGGAACTGAAGCTTTCTTT.

This clonotype came up many times. J is TRBJ2-6 and V is TRBV9; 9 bases are a match to TRBD1. There are 18 residues in the CDR3. J was trimmed by 0 bases and V by 4 bases; bases with no gene match: 8. Per germline, CDR1 SGDLS and CDR2 YYNGEE. The CDR3 loop is CASSPRTGATSGANVLTF. CDR3 sequence (DNA): TGTGCCAGCAGCCCTCGGACAGGGGCAACCTCTGGGGCCAACGTCCTGACTTTC.

This clonotype was observed once. The CDR3 region has the DNA TGCAGTGCTAGAGTCCCCGGAAGGCGGGGGGGGACAGATACGCAGTATTTT. It specifies CSARVPGRRGGTDTQYF. The J gene is TRBJ2-3, the V gene TRBV20-1, with 9 bases identical to TRBD2. Trimming cost V 1 base and J 3 bases; bases outside gene matches: 11. The germline V gene has CDR1 DFQATT and CDR2 SNEGSKA (reference sequence). The CDR3 loop spans 17 amino acids.

This clonotype turned up a few times. This chain joins TRBV4-3 and TRBJ2-7; D is tentatively TRBD1 or TRBD2 (7 bases each). Per the germline V gene, CDR1 is LGHNA and CDR2 is YSLEER. V gave up 4 bases and J gave up 6 bases, with 19 bases separating them. This CDR3 region has 15 residues. The CDR3 sequence is CASSPLGGGGSEQYF. The DNA for the CDR3 is TGCGCCAGCAGCCCCCTGGGAGGGGGCGGGAGCGAGCAGTACTTC.

The J gene is TRBJ2-7, the V gene TRBV5-6; TRBD1 matches at 9 bases. Trimming at V came to 0 bases and at J to 4 bases, leaving 5 bases not matched to a gene. Germline V CDR1 and CDR2: SGHDT, YYEEEE. This CDR3 is 15 amino acids long. DNA of the CDR3: TGTGCCAGCAGCTTGGGACAGGGGGACCCATACGAGCAGTACTTC. Translating gives CASSLGQGDPYEQYF. Looking up the rest from reference TRBV5-6 and TRBJ2-7 gives the full variable domain: DAGVTQSPTHLIKTRGQQVTLRCSPKSGHDTVSWYQQALGQGPQFIFQYYEEEERQRGNFPDRFSGHQFPNYSSELNVNALLLGDSALYLCASSLGQGDPYEQYFGPGTRLTVT.

This clonotype came up many times. V usage is TRBV18 and J usage is TRBJ1-5, with 9 nucleotides matching TRBD1. Germline V gene lookup returns CDR1 KGHSH and CDR2 LQKENI. Unmatched junction bases numbered 10, after V lost 4 bases and J lost 9 bases. This CDR3 spans 15 amino acids. In DNA, the CDR3 is TGTGCCAGCTCACTGGGACAGGGCATTTTAGCGCCCCAGCATTTT. Protein: CASSLGQGILAPQHF. Filled out from reference TRBV18 and TRBJ1-5, the complete variable domain reads NAGVMQNPRHLVRRRGQEARLRCSPMKGHSHVYWYRQLPEEGLKFMVYLQKENIIDESGMPKERFSAEFPKEGPSILRIQQVVRGDSAAYFCASSLGQGILAPQHFGDGTRLSIL.

The chain combines TRBV2 with TRBJ1-1; D is perhaps TRBD1 (6 bases). Between the trimmed V and J ends, which lost 10 bases and 3 bases, there was a span of 15 bases. This CDR3 contains 13 residues. Germline V CDR1 and CDR2: SNHLY, FYNNEI. DNA of the CDR3: TGTGCCACCCGACAGGAGAGGGACACTGAAGCTTTCTTT. Translation: CATRQERDTEAFF.

This clonotype was detected ten times or more. The CDR3 loop is CASSFYGQGSVTDTQYF. CDR3 nucleotides: TGTGCCAGCAGTTTCTACGGACAGGGCTCCGTCACAGATACGCAGTATTTT. V gene TRBV6-6 combines with J gene TRBJ2-3; 8 bases agree with TRBD1. The CDR3 runs 17 residues. Germline CDR1 MNHNY, CDR2 SVGAGI (reference sequence). With V trimmed by 4 bases and J by 2 bases, 11 bases remained unmatched.

This sequence joins TRBV12-3 or TRBV12-4 and TRBJ1-6, with 7 bases aligning to TRBD1. CDR3 size: 14 residues. Losses at the gene ends were 6 bases for V and 8 bases for J; bases not matched to a gene: 7. CDR3 protein: CASSEQGIDSPLHF. The CDR3 DNA reads TGTGCCAGCAGCGAACAGGGGATTGATTCACCCCTCCACTTT.

This clonotype was detected a few times. V usage is TRBV20-1 and J usage is TRBJ2-7; TRBD1 matches at 8 bases. CDR3 length: 15 residues. With V trimmed by 6 bases and J by 3 bases, 13 bases remained unmatched. Germline V gene lookup returns CDR1 DFQATT and CDR2 SNEGSKA (reference sequence). CDR3 nucleotide sequence: TGCAGTGCGAGTAGACTCAGGGGGCAGGTCTACGAGCAGTACTTC. Translation: CSASRLRGQVYEQYF.

This clonotype showed up many times. This chain links TRBV20-1 with TRBJ2-7, with D perhaps matching TRBD2 (6 bases). Trimming removed 2 bases from V and 5 bases from J, with 16 bases in between. The CDR3 extends over 14 amino acids. Per germline, CDR1 DFQATT and CDR2 SNEGSKA (reference sequence). The DNA for the CDR3 is TGCAGTGCTAGACACCGCTTGGTAGCGGACGAGCAGTACTTC. Its translation is CSARHRLVADEQYF.

This clonotype was detected only a few times. The chain recombines TRBV7-2 with TRBJ1-2, with D maybe TRBD1 (5 bases). The CDR3 consists of 16 residues. Germline CDR1 SGHTA, CDR2 FQGNSA. The V and J ends lost 6 bases and 4 bases respectively, with 21 bases between them. The CDR3 here is CASRREEGPGSYGYTF. CDR3 in DNA: TGTGCCAGCAGGCGGGAGGAGGGGCCCGGGAGCTATGGCTACACCTTC.

There are many counts of this clonotype. The chain carries TRBV3-1 and TRBJ2-3, with D unresolved. The germline V gene has CDR1 LGHDT and CDR2 YNNKEL (reference sequence). Deletions cut 0 bases from V and 3 bases from J, with 19 bases between. The CDR3 extends over 18 amino acids. CDR3 nucleotides: TGTGCCAGCAGCCAAGAAGGACGGAGTTGGGCCGATACAGATACGCAGTATTTT. It specifies CASSQEGRSWADTDTQYF.

This clonotype was picked up many times. V usage is TRBV6-5 and J usage is TRBJ2-7, with D possibly called TRBD1 or TRBD2 (6 bases each). Trimming took 6 bases from V and 2 from J, leaving 14 bases between them. Germline V gene sequence: CDR1 MNHEY, CDR2 SVGAGI. The CDR3 is 14 amino acids. The CDR3 loop reads CASSLGGRAYEQYF. The DNA for the CDR3 is TGTGCCAGCAGCCTCGGGGGCAGGGCCTACGAGCAGTACTTC.

This clonotype appeared a few times. The V and J genes are TRBV7-3 and TRBJ1-6; TRBD1 is a possible D gene (5 bases). V was clipped by 5 bases and J by 7 bases, with 15 bases between them. The CDR3 has 15 amino acids. Germline V gene sequence: CDR1 SGHTA, CDR2 FQGTGA. CDR3 nucleotide sequence: TGTGCCAGCAGCCCTCAAGTTGGGGGAAATTCACCCCTCCACTTT. Translating it yields CASSPQVGGNSPLHF.

This clonotype was detected once. The junction does not match germline at one end; this may be a read error. Here the CDR3 reads CASSFSGGNEQLF. The CDR3 nucleotides read TGTGCCAGCAGTTTCTCCGGGGGTAATGAGCAGTTATTC. The V gene is TRBV12-3 or TRBV12-4, the J gene TRBJ2-1; possibly TRBD2 for D (6 bases). This CDR3 contains 13 residues.

This clonotype came up many times. The chain has TRBV4-1 and TRBJ2-1; D perhaps matches TRBD2 (6 bases). The ends were cut back, 4 bases at V and 2 bases at J, with 9 bases in the middle. CDR1 and CDR2 from the germline V gene are MGHRA and YSYEKL. This CDR3 contains 14 residues. CDR3: CASSPGTAYNEQFF. CDR3 nucleotide sequence: TGCGCCAGCAGCCCTGGGACTGCCTACAATGAGCAGTTCTTC.

V gene TRBV18 combines with J gene TRBJ2-1; TRBD2 agrees at 9 bases. Looked up from germline, CDR1 is KGHSH and CDR2 is LQKENI. The CDR3 has 16 residues. The V gene end was trimmed by 3 bases and the J gene end by 3 bases; junction bases not matched to a gene: 6. As DNA, the CDR3 is TGTGCCAGCTCACCCGAGCGGGGGGCGGTCTACAATGAGCAGTTCTTC. Amino acids: CASSPERGAVYNEQFF. Together with reference TRBV18 and TRBJ2-1, the CDR3 gives the full variable domain: NAGVMQNPRHLVRRRGQEARLRCSPMKGHSHVYWYRQLPEEGLKFMVYLQKENIIDESGMPKERFSAEFPKEGPSILRIQQVVRGDSAAYFCASSPERGAVYNEQFFGPGTRLTVL.